The next 19 T cell receptor beta chains were all read from a single sample in a study of spatial heterogeneity in lung cancer. One entry per CDR3 protein results from TCRdb running MiXCR on the 5' RACE reads. The sample gives about 92,000 distinct CDR3 sequences, approximately 12% of which show up once; approximately 39% is in the top ten. As for time point: sample taken at primary tumor resection. This material consisted of PBMCs, taken at surgery. The receptors stem from a male donor with early-stage non-small cell lung cancer.

V gene TRBV6-2 or TRBV6-3 combines with J gene TRBJ1-5, with D unresolved. Germline CDR1 MNHEY, CDR2 SVGEGT. V lost 1 base, J lost 1 base, and 5 bases lay in between. The CDR3 sequence is 14 residues long. The CDR3 is CASSYFRSNQPQHF. DNA of the CDR3: TGTGCCAGCAGTTACTTTCGGAGCAATCAGCCCCAGCATTTT.

This clonotype was counted ten times or more. The genes are TRBV12-3 or TRBV12-4 and TRBJ1-2; D possibly corresponds to TRBD1 (5 bases). There are 13 residues in the CDR3. With 5 bases removed from V and 4 bases from J, the gap between germline ends came to 11 bases. CDR3 nucleotides: TGTGCCAGCAGTCGGGACGGGAGCTATGGCTACACCTTC. This sequence encodes CASSRDGSYGYTF.

In this sample, this clonotype turned up a few times. This sequence joins TRBV3-1 and TRBJ2-5; 9 bases line up with TRBD2. V gave up 4 bases and J gave up 3 bases; unmatched junction bases: 3. Per germline, CDR1 LGHDT and CDR2 YNNKEL (reference sequence). The CDR3 totals 14 residues. This CDR3 reads CASSPLAGEETQYF. The CDR3 DNA is TGTGCCAGCAGCCCATTAGCGGGGGAAGAGACCCAGTACTTC.

This clonotype was observed at least ten times. J is TRBJ2-2 and V is TRBV6-2 or TRBV6-3; 9 positions match TRBD1. Trimming removed 6 bases from V and 6 bases from J; junction bases left unmatched: 8. The CDR3 runs 15 residues. CDR1 is MNHEY and CDR2 is SVGEGT in the germline V gene. This chain's CDR3 is CASRGDRGESGELFF. The CDR3, as DNA: TGTGCCAGCAGAGGAGACAGGGGGGAATCCGGGGAGCTGTTTTTT.

V usage is TRBV9 and J usage is TRBJ2-5, with 9 bases lining up with TRBD1. The CDR3 sequence is 15 residues long. V trimming: 4 bases; J trimming: 5 bases; junction bases outside the gene matches: 9. Germline CDR1 is SGDLS and CDR2 is YYNGEE. CDR3: CASSLGTGHGETQYF. CDR3 in DNA: TGTGCCAGCAGCCTGGGGACAGGGCATGGGGAGACCCAGTACTTC.

The gene calls are TRBV7-2 and TRBJ2-7; D is uncertain. CDR1 is SGHTA, CDR2 FQGNSA, per germline. The length of the CDR3 is 12 residues. With 3 bases removed from V and 3 bases from J, the gap between germline ends came to 6 bases. CDR3: CASSLFDYEQYF. The CDR3 nucleotides read TGTGCCAGCAGCTTGTTTGACTACGAGCAGTACTTC.

This chain connects TRBV27 to TRBJ2-7, with TRBD2 matching over 12 bases. CDR1 is MNHEY, CDR2 SMNVEV, per germline (reference sequence). CDR3 length: 14 residues. J gave up 4 bases and V 7 bases, and 5 bases lay outside the gene matches. The CDR3 protein is CASTKTSGGYEQYF. CDR3 bases: TGTGCCAGCACCAAGACTAGCGGGGGATACGAGCAGTACTTC.

The chain joins TRBV6-6 to TRBJ1-4; the D gene is possibly TRBD1 (5 bases). Per germline, CDR1 MNHNY and CDR2 SVGAGI (reference sequence). V was shortened by 6 bases and J by 5 bases, with 13 bases between the two germline ends. This CDR3 contains 14 residues. The CDR3 bases are TGTGCCAGCAGCCAGGGACGTTCAAATGAAAAACTGTTTTTT. Amino acid sequence: CASSQGRSNEKLFF.

This clonotype was seen only a few times. The V call is TRBV5-4, the J call TRBJ2-7; 9 nucleotides match TRBD1. The V segment lost 1 base and the J segment 1 base; nucleotides outside the gene matches: 3. CDR1 is SGHNT and CDR2 is YYREEE in the germline V gene (reference sequence). The CDR3 is 15 residues long. CDR3 DNA sequence: TGTGCCAGCAGCTTGAGGACAGGGGAATCCTACGAGCAGTACTTC. Protein product: CASSLRTGESYEQYF. The whole variable domain, remainder taken from reference TRBV5-4 and TRBJ2-7, is ETGVTQSPTHLIKTRGQQVTLRCSSQSGHNTVSWYQQALGQGPQFIFQYYREEENGRGNFPPRFSGLQFPNYSSELNVNALELDDSALYLCASSLRTGESYEQYFGPGTRLTVT.

The chain recombines TRBV10-3 with TRBJ2-2, with TRBD1 as a possible D gene (6 bases). Looked up from germline, CDR1 is ENHRY and CDR2 is SYGVKD. The CDR3 sequence is 13 residues long. V lost 9 bases to trimming and J lost 2 bases, with 10 bases between them. The DNA of the CDR3 is TGTGCCATAGGGACACTAAACACCGGGGAGCTGTTTTTT. This codes for CAIGTLNTGELFF.

The CDR3, as DNA: TGTGCCAGCATTCCACCGGGAGCCAGCAATCAGCCCCAGCATTTT. Its protein product is CASIPPGASNQPQHF. This chain links TRBV2 with TRBJ1-5; D not certain. Trimming took 7 bases from V and 1 from J, leaving 14 bases between them. Per the germline V gene, CDR1 is SNHLY and CDR2 is FYNNEI. CDR3 length: 15 amino acids. Using reference TRBV2 and TRBJ1-5 for the parts outside the CDR3, the full variable domain is EPEVTQTPSHQVTQMGQEVILRCVPISNHLYFYWYRQILGQKVEFLVSFYNNEISEKSEIFDDQFSVERPDGSNFTLKIRSTKLEDSAMYFCASIPPGASNQPQHFGDGTRLSIL.

This clonotype was observed a few times. The chain recombines TRBV5-5 with TRBJ1-2, with D possibly matching TRBD1 (6 bases). The CDR3 has 18 amino acids. Germline V gene lookup returns CDR1 SGHKS and CDR2 YYEKEE (reference sequence). Trimming took 0 bases from V and 0 from J, leaving 18 bases between them. CDR3 in DNA: TGTGCCAGCAGCTTGGAAGAGGACAGAACCAACACTAACTATGGCTACACCTTC. It specifies CASSLEEDRTNTNYGYTF.

In its sample, this clonotype was seen a few times. The genes are TRBV7-9 and TRBJ2-1; TRBD2 matches at 10 bases. The J segment lost 15 bases and the V segment lost 1 base, leaving 9 bases of the junction unmatched. The CDR3 covers 14 residues. Germline lookup yields CDR1 SEHNR and CDR2 FQNEAQ (reference sequence). For the CDR3, the DNA is TGTGCCAGCAGCTTAGAATCCAGCGGGGGGGCTGGGTTCTTC. Residues: CASSLESSGGAGFF.

The chain has TRBV18 and TRBJ1-4; tentatively, D is TRBD1 (5 bases). V lost 1 base and J lost 6, with 9 bases in between. CDR3 length equals 14 residues. Germline V gene sequence: CDR1 KGHSH, CDR2 LQKENI. CDR3 residues: CASSPRGTDEKLFF. The CDR3 DNA reads as TGTGCCAGCTCACCACGAGGGACGGATGAAAAACTGTTTTTT.

This clonotype was counted between two and nine times. The rearrangement uses TRBV4-1 and TRBJ2-5; 7 bases match TRBD1. Per the germline V gene, CDR1 is MGHRA and CDR2 is YSYEKL. This CDR3 has 14 residues. The V segment lost 4 bases and the J segment 0 bases; nucleotides outside the gene matches: 2. The CDR3 here is CASSLGQHQETQYF. In DNA form, the CDR3 reads TGCGCCAGCAGCCTGGGACAGCACCAAGAGACCCAGTACTTC.

This chain uses TRBV6-6 with TRBJ2-1; 10 positions match TRBD2. Germline loops: CDR1 MNHNY, CDR2 SVGAGI (reference sequence). The CDR3 has 16 residues. The junction had 8 bases not matched to a gene; V was cut back by 8 bases and J by 1 base. CDR3 in DNA: TGTGCCAGCTTTTCTAGCGGGAGTGGGTCCTACAATGAGCAGTTCTTC. Amino acid sequence: CASFSSGSGSYNEQFF.

The rearrangement links TRBV15 to TRBJ2-1; 10 nucleotides match TRBD2. With 1 base clipped from V and 7 bases from J, the junction kept 7 bases outside the gene matches. The CDR3 is made up of 16 amino acids. CDR1 LNHNV and CDR2 YYDKDF come from the germline V gene (reference sequence). The CDR3 region is CATSRGQAGGYNEQFF. CDR3 bases: TGTGCCACCAGCAGAGGTCAAGCGGGAGGGTATAATGAGCAGTTCTTC.

The V gene is TRBV12-3 or TRBV12-4, the J gene TRBJ1-5; TRBD1 aligns across 7 bases. Losses at the gene ends were 1 base for V and 2 bases for J; bases not matched to a gene: 2. CDR3 length: 15 residues. This chain's CDR3 is CASSLGQGGNQPQHF. In DNA, the CDR3 is TGTGCCAGCAGTTTAGGACAGGGAGGCAATCAGCCCCAGCATTTT.

This clonotype was observed a few times. This sequence joins TRBV7-2 and TRBJ2-5; 8 nucleotides line up with TRBD1. Germline loops: CDR1 SGHTA, CDR2 FQGNSA. The CDR3 spans 14 residues. The V segment lost 4 bases and the J segment 1 base; nucleotides outside the gene matches: 2. The CDR3 sequence: CASSSQGAQETQYF. The CDR3 nucleotides are TGTGCCAGCAGCTCCCAGGGGGCCCAAGAGACCCAGTACTTC.